Below are 18 T cell receptor beta chains sequenced from a single sample in a study of radiotherapy plus CTLA-4 blockade in lung cancer. Method: immunoSEQ multiplex PCR; TCRdb's copy keeps in-frame clones and lacks some. Here the sample spans 30,000 to 40,000 clones, around 75% being singletons. The source was peripheral blood, collected from a patient treated with radiotherapy plus ipilimumab. The receptors here all came from a human donor with non-small cell lung cancer that progressed on radiotherapy plus ipilimumab.

This CDR3 reads CASSVVGLQETQYF. The CDR3 DNA reads TGTGCCAGCAGTGTGGTGGGGCTCCAAGAGACCCAGTACTTC. This chain uses TRBV28 with TRBJ2-5; TRBD1 might be the D (5 bases). Per germline, CDR1 MDHEN and CDR2 SYDVKM. The CDR3 consists of 14 residues. Trimming left V 5 bases short and J 1 base short, with 11 bases between.

Only a few counts were recorded for this clone. The V call is TRBV7-2, the J call TRBJ1-2, with TRBD1 matching 7 bases. The V and J ends lost 6 bases and 3 bases, in that order; junction bases with no gene match: 7. The V gene's germline CDR1 is SGHTA and CDR2 FQGNSA. The CDR3 sequence is 14 residues long. CDR3 in DNA: TGTGCCAGCAGACGGGACAGAAGATACTATGGCTACACCTTC. It codes for CASRRDRRYYGYTF.

V usage is TRBV9 and J usage is TRBJ2-1, with D possibly called TRBD1 or TRBD2 (5 bases each). The CDR3 length is 12 residues. Germline CDR1 SGDLS, CDR2 YYNGEE. The V gene lost 3 bases and the J gene lost 5 bases, with 6 bases spanning the gap. This CDR3 reads CASSGGDNEQFF. In nucleotides, the CDR3 is TGTGCCAGCAGCGGAGGGGACAATGAGCAGTTCTTC.

V gene TRBV10-3 combines with J gene TRBJ2-2; D is perhaps TRBD2 (6 bases). Per germline, CDR1 ENHRY and CDR2 SYGVKD. Between the trimmed V and J ends, which lost 8 bases and 3 bases, there was a span of 16 bases. The CDR3 loop spans 15 amino acids. For the CDR3, the DNA is TGTGCCATCGGGGGGAGCGGCACTGACACCGGGGAGCTGTTTTTT. As protein: CAIGGSGTDTGELFF.

The gene calls are TRBV27 and TRBJ1-5, with 9 bases lining up with TRBD1. Germline V gene sequence: CDR1 MNHEY, CDR2 SMNVEV (reference sequence). Losses at the gene ends were 4 bases for V and 5 bases for J; bases not matched to a gene: 3. This CDR3 is 14 amino acids long. In nucleotides, the CDR3 is TGTGCCAGCAGTTGGAGACAGGGGGATCAGCCCCAGCATTTT. Its protein product is CASSWRQGDQPQHF.

The chain combines TRBV15 with TRBJ2-7, with D unresolved. V lost 0 bases to trimming and J lost 1 base, with 7 bases between them. The CDR3 runs 14 residues. In germline, CDR1 is LNHNV, CDR2 YYDKDF (reference sequence). The DNA of the CDR3 is TGTGCCACCAGCAGAGATCCTGCTTCCTACGAGCAGTACTTC. It is translated as CATSRDPASYEQYF.

The gene calls are TRBV7-9 and TRBJ2-3; D gene ambiguous. This CDR3 contains 15 residues. Trimming took off 3 bases at V and 0 bases at J, with 10 bases between the two ends. In germline, CDR1 is SEHNR, CDR2 FQNEAQ (reference sequence). CDR3 coding DNA: TGTGCCAGCAGCTTTGGAGCCGACAGCACAGATACGCAGTATTTT. Amino acid sequence: CASSFGADSTDTQYF.

The CDR3 nucleotides are TGTGCCAGCAGCTTAGATTCGGCGGCTCGGCCCCTCCACTTT. Protein product: CASSLDSAARPLHF. The chain is built from TRBV11-2 and TRBJ1-6, with D unresolved. V shed 0 bases and J shed 13 bases, with 13 bases lying between them. From germline, CDR1 is SGHAT and CDR2 FQNNGV. The CDR3 has 14 amino acids.

The J gene is TRBJ2-5, the V gene TRBV15; possible D gene TRBD2, 5 bases. Trimming took off 0 bases at V and 0 bases at J, with 26 bases between the two ends. This CDR3 contains 21 residues. Germline CDR1 and CDR2: LNHNV and YYDKDF (reference sequence). The CDR3 loop is CATSRDYGGLAASFNQETQYF. CDR3 sequence (DNA): TGTGCCACCAGCAGAGATTATGGCGGGCTTGCCGCCTCCTTCAACCAAGAGACCCAGTACTTC.

The chain couples TRBV7-2 to TRBJ1-2; 8 positions match TRBD1. V was clipped by 5 bases and J by 4 bases; unmatched bases: 6. Per germline, CDR1 SGHTA and CDR2 FQGNSA. The CDR3 runs 14 residues. CDR3 nucleotide sequence: TGTGCCAGCAGCCCAGGGGGCTACGGCTATGGCTACACCTTC. Its protein product is CASSPGGYGYGYTF.

The CDR3 reads CASSYGGMVYGYTF. DNA of the CDR3: TGTGCCAGCAGTTACGGAGGGATGGTCTATGGCTACACCTTC. This chain connects TRBV6-6 to TRBJ1-2; no clear D. The V end was cut by 2 bases, the J end by 4 bases, with 11 bases between. The CDR3 loop spans 14 amino acids. Looked up from germline, CDR1 is MNHNY and CDR2 is SVGAGI (reference sequence).

The V and J genes are TRBV6-5 and TRBJ2-6, with D hard to call. The length of the CDR3 is 15 residues. Germline V gives CDR1 MNHEY, CDR2 SVGAGI. V shed 7 bases and J shed 1 base, with 11 bases lying between them. Here the CDR3 reads CASTSWGSGANVLTF. The CDR3 region has the DNA TGTGCCAGCACCTCTTGGGGTTCTGGGGCCAACGTCCTGACTTTC.

The chain carries TRBV5-1 and TRBJ2-7; D unclear. Trimming removed 5 bases from V and 3 bases from J, with 12 bases in between. Germline V gene data show CDR1 as SGHRS and CDR2 as YFSETQ. This CDR3 contains 13 residues. The CDR3 DNA reads as TGCGCCAGCAGGATAACGTTAGACTACGAGCAGTACTTC. This gives the protein CASRITLDYEQYF.

V gene TRBV5-1 combines with J gene TRBJ2-2, with 8 positions matching TRBD1. CDR1 is SGHRS and CDR2 is YFSETQ in the germline V gene. The length of the CDR3 is 15 residues. V shed 1 base and J 5 bases; nucleotides not matched to a gene: 4. CDR3 bases: TGCGCCAGCAGCTTGCATGGGACAGGAACCGGGGAGCTGTTTTTT. Its translation is CASSLHGTGTGELFF.

The J gene is TRBJ1-1, the V gene TRBV7-9; D call uncertain. Germline lookup yields CDR1 SEHNR and CDR2 FQNEAQ (reference sequence). Trimming stripped 2 bases from V and 7 bases from J, with 5 bases between. This CDR3 region has 11 residues. The CDR3 loop is CASSLKGEAFF. CDR3 in DNA: TGTGCCAGCAGCTTAAAGGGTGAAGCTTTCTTT.

V gene TRBV28 combines with J gene TRBJ2-7; D uncertain. The CDR3 has 16 residues. V dropped 6 bases and J dropped 5 bases, with 23 bases sitting between them. CDR1 is MDHEN, CDR2 SYDVKM, per germline. This CDR3 reads CASSPAAGPPTDEQYF. The CDR3 DNA reads as TGTGCCAGCAGCCCCGCCGCTGGACCTCCAACGGACGAGCAGTACTTC.

J is TRBJ1-5 and V is TRBV10-3, with D possibly matching TRBD1 (6 bases). V was clipped by 0 bases and J by 4 bases, with 13 bases between them. Germline V gives CDR1 ENHRY, CDR2 SYGVKD. The CDR3 spans 16 residues. CDR3 in DNA: TGTGCCATCAGTGAGTCGCGTCGACAGGTTAATCAGCCCCAGCATTTT. Its translation: CAISESRRQVNQPQHF.

J is TRBJ1-2 and V is TRBV5-1; D possibly corresponds to TRBD1 (5 bases). Per germline, CDR1 SGHRS and CDR2 YFSETQ. CDR3 length equals 15 residues. Trimming cost V 1 base and J 6 bases, with 16 bases left between them. The CDR3 loop is CASSLLQAGLHGYTF. In DNA, the CDR3 is TGCGCCAGCAGCTTGTTGCAGGCAGGGCTACATGGCTACACCTTC.